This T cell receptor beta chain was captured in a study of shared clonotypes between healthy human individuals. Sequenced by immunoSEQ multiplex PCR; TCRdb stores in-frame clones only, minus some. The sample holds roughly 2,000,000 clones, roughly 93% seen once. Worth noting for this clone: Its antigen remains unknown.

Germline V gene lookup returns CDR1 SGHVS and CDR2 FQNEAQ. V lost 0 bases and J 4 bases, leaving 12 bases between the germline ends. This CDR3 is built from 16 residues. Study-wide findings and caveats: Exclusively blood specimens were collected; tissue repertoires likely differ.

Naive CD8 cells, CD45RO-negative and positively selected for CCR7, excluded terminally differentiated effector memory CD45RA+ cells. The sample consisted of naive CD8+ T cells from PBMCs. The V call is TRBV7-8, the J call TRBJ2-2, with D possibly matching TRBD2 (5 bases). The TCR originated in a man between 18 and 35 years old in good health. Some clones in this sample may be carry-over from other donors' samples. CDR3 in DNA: TGTGCCAGCAGCTTAGCGAAGTGGGAGTTCACCGGGGAGCTGTTTTTT. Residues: CASSLAKWEFTGELFF. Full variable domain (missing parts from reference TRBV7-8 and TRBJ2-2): GAGVSQSPRYKVAKRGQDVALRCDPISGHVSLFWYQQALGQGPEFLTYFQNEAQLDKSGLPSDRFFAERPEGSVSTLKIQRTQQEDSAVYLCASSLAKWEFTGELFFGEGSRLTVL.